Presented here are 30 T cell receptor beta chains from one specimen sequenced in a study of PD-L1 blockade in urothelial cancer. The table came from immunoSEQ multiplex PCR; TCRdb's copy has only in-frame clones and leaves some out. The data contain just over 50,000 clones, around 72% of them singletons. Time point defined: pretreatment peripheral blood. The sample was PBMCs, taken around atezolizumab (anti-PD-L1) treatment. The receptor set was obtained from a man aged 65 to 79 with urothelial cancer.

A few counts support this clone. The chain uses TRBV25-1 and TRBJ1-4; 10 bases agree with TRBD1. This CDR3 is built from 14 residues. The V gene's germline CDR1 is MGHDK and CDR2 SYGVNS. V lost 6 bases and J lost 5; bases outside the gene matches: 3. The CDR3 region has the DNA TGTGCCAGCAGGACGGACAGGGGGAATGAAAAACTGTTTTTT. It codes for CASRTDRGNEKLFF.

The CDR3 DNA follows: TGTGCCATCAGTGTCGTACAGGGGGACGAGCAGTACTTC. Encoded protein: CAISVVQGDEQYF. The genes are TRBV10-3 and TRBJ2-7, with TRBD1 matching 8 bases. The germline V gene has CDR1 ENHRY and CDR2 SYGVKD. This CDR3 is built from 13 residues. Trimming cost V 4 bases and J 5 bases; bases outside gene matches: 4.

This chain connects TRBV2 to TRBJ1-2, with D hard to call. Trimming took 8 bases from V and 2 from J, leaving 9 bases between them. Germline V gene data show CDR1 as SNHLY and CDR2 as FYNNEI. This CDR3 comprises 12 residues. CDR3 in amino acids: CASAETNYGYTF. The DNA of the CDR3 is TGTGCCAGCGCAGAAACGAACTATGGCTACACCTTC.

The rearrangement uses TRBV19 and TRBJ2-2, with D perhaps matching TRBD1 (6 bases). The V end was cut by 2 bases, the J end by 5 bases, with 9 bases between. The CDR3 has 14 amino acids. The V gene's germline CDR1 is LNHDA and CDR2 SQIVND (reference sequence). CDR3 bases: TGTGCCAGTAGTATAACAGGGAAAACCGGGGAGCTGTTTTTT. It codes for CASSITGKTGELFF.

The gene calls are TRBV7-9 and TRBJ1-4; 8 nucleotides agree with TRBD1. V lost 4 bases to trimming and J lost 4 bases; unmatched junction nucleotides: 5. The germline V gene encodes CDR1 SEHNR and CDR2 FQNEAQ (reference sequence). There are 15 residues in the CDR3. CDR3 region: CASSSGGLGNEKLFF. The CDR3 DNA reads as TGTGCCAGCAGCTCAGGGGGCTTGGGTAATGAAAAACTGTTTTTT.

This chain joins TRBV19 and TRBJ2-3; D is undetermined. The CDR3 totals 14 residues. Trimming removed 1 base at V and 0 bases at J, with 5 bases between. The V gene's germline CDR1 is LNHDA and CDR2 SQIVND (reference sequence). CDR3 loop: CASSIGPSTDTQYF. The CDR3 DNA reads TGTGCCAGTAGTATAGGGCCTAGCACAGATACGCAGTATTTT.

The V and J genes are TRBV7-2 and TRBJ2-7; TRBD1 matches 8 bases. The J segment lost 2 bases and the V segment lost 4 bases, leaving 7 bases of the junction unmatched. This CDR3 is 15 amino acids long. Germline lookup yields CDR1 SGHTA and CDR2 FQGNSA. The CDR3: CASSSSTGVTYEQYF. CDR3 coding DNA: TGTGCCAGCAGCTCGTCGACAGGGGTCACCTACGAGCAGTACTTC.

V usage is TRBV18 and J usage is TRBJ1-2; possible D gene TRBD1, 6 bases. The CDR3 totals 13 residues. Germline assignment: CDR1 KGHSH and CDR2 LQKENI. The V end lost 2 bases, the J end lost 5 bases, and 9 bases lay between the germline ends. CDR3 nucleotides: TGTGCCAGCTCACCAACAACAGGGTATGGCTACACCTTC. Its translation is CASSPTTGYGYTF. Using reference TRBV18 and TRBJ1-2 for the parts outside the CDR3, the full variable domain is NAGVMQNPRHLVRRRGQEARLRCSPMKGHSHVYWYRQLPEEGLKFMVYLQKENIIDESGMPKERFSAEFPKEGPSILRIQQVVRGDSAAYFCASSPTTGYGYTFGSGTRLTVV.

V and J are TRBV6-1 and TRBJ1-5; 7 nucleotides line up with TRBD1. CDR3 length: 17 residues. The V gene's germline CDR1 is MNHNS and CDR2 SASEGT. Trimming removed 2 bases from V and 6 bases from J; junction bases left unmatched: 13. The CDR3 sequence: CASSERADRARSQPQHF. For the CDR3, the DNA is TGTGCCAGCAGTGAAAGAGCAGACAGGGCGAGAAGTCAGCCCCAGCATTTT.

There are a few counts of this clone. This sequence joins TRBV2 and TRBJ1-6; D is undetermined. The length of the CDR3 is 14 residues. V lost 6 bases, J lost 7 bases, and 13 bases lay in between. CDR1 and CDR2 (germline): SNHLY, FYNNEI. The CDR3 nucleotides are TGTGCCAGCAGGAGGAGTCAAGTCAATTCACCCCTCCACTTT. Its translation is CASRRSQVNSPLHF.

The chain uses TRBV7-3 and TRBJ2-3, with TRBD2 as a possible D gene (7 bases). Germline CDR1 reads SGHTA; CDR2 reads FQGTGA. The V gene lost 4 bases and the J gene lost 7 bases, with 18 bases spanning the gap. The CDR3 extends over 15 amino acids. The CDR3 region has the DNA TGTGCCAGCAGCTCCGTGAGGGGGGGCGAATATACGCAGTATTTT. Amino acid sequence: CASSSVRGGEYTQYF.

CDR3 in DNA: TGTGCCAGCAGTCCCGTCGGTTCCGCGCCTCAGCCCCAGCATTTT. This codes for CASSPVGSAPQPQHF. The rearrangement joins TRBV27 to TRBJ1-5; D gene unclear. This CDR3 region has 15 residues. V lost 5 bases, J lost 6 bases, and 17 bases lay in between. CDR1 MNHEY and CDR2 SMNVEV come from the germline V gene (reference sequence).

This rearrangement joins TRBV28 to TRBJ2-7, with D maybe TRBD1 (6 bases). Germline lookup yields CDR1 MDHEN and CDR2 SYDVKM. The CDR3 sequence is 15 residues long. Trimming took off 5 bases at V and 3 bases at J, with 17 bases between the two ends. In DNA, the CDR3 is TGTGCCAGCAGTCCCCCTGGGGACACCTTCTACGAGCAGTACTTC. Amino acids: CASSPPGDTFYEQYF.

This clone was detected once. The J gene is TRBJ2-5, the V gene TRBV28; a possible D gene is TRBD2 (6 bases). The CDR3 extends over 13 amino acids. The V end was cut by 6 bases, the J end by 1 base, with 9 bases between. Germline lookup yields CDR1 MDHEN and CDR2 SYDVKM. This CDR3 reads CASRSGLQETQYF. The CDR3 DNA is TGTGCCAGCAGAAGCGGGCTCCAAGAGACCCAGTACTTC.

The chain joins TRBV5-6 to TRBJ2-5; possibly TRBD2 for D (5 bases). Looked up from germline, CDR1 is SGHDT and CDR2 is YYEEEE. With 0 bases removed from V and 5 bases from J, the gap between germline ends came to 14 bases. This CDR3 has 15 amino acids. CDR3 loop: CASSLGRRRGETQYF. CDR3 nucleotides: TGTGCCAGCAGCTTGGGGCGGCGGAGAGGGGAGACCCAGTACTTC.

In DNA form, the CDR3 reads TGTGCCAGCAGCCAAGGAGGTGGTTATGGGAGCCTAAATGGCTACACCTTC. This encodes CASSQGGGYGSLNGYTF. The chain has TRBV14 and TRBJ1-2; unclear D gene. CDR3 size: 17 residues. Trimming left V 1 base short and J 6 bases short, with 21 bases between. Germline V gene data show CDR1 as SGHDN and CDR2 as FVKESK.

The gene calls are TRBV29-1 and TRBJ2-2; 12 bases line up with TRBD1. Looked up from germline, CDR1 is SQVTM and CDR2 is ANQGSEA. With V trimmed by 2 bases and J by 5 bases, 6 bases remained unmatched. CDR3 length: 16 residues. Here the CDR3 DNA reads TGCAGCGTTGAAAAGCGGGACAGGGGGCTTACCGGGGAGCTGTTTTTT. Translating gives CSVEKRDRGLTGELFF.

The chain links TRBV15 to TRBJ2-1; the match to TRBD1 covers 12 bases. Germline lookup yields CDR1 LNHNV and CDR2 YYDKDF (reference sequence). V was pared by 6 bases and J by 7 bases, with 4 bases of the junction left unmatched. The CDR3 is made up of 14 amino acids. The CDR3 nucleotides read TGTGCCACCAGGGGGACAGGGGGCATGAATGAGCAGTTCTTC. Its protein product is CATRGTGGMNEQFF. The whole variable domain, filled in from reference TRBV15 and TRBJ2-1, reads DAMVIQNPRYQVTQFGKPVTLSCSQTLNHNVMYWYQQKSSQAPKLLFHYYDKDFNNEADTPDNFQSRRPNTSFCFLDIRSPGLGDTAMYLCATRGTGGMNEQFFGPGTRLTVL.

V and J are TRBV11-2 and TRBJ1-2, with 10 bases that match TRBD1. This CDR3 has 14 amino acids. Germline V lookup: CDR1 SGHAT, CDR2 FQNNGV. The ends lost 5 bases at V and 4 bases at J; junction bases unmatched: 4. CDR3 residues: CASSPTGGFYGYTF. The CDR3 nucleotides are TGTGCCAGCAGCCCGACAGGGGGCTTCTATGGCTACACCTTC.

This clone was recorded once. The rearrangement links TRBV5-4 to TRBJ2-3; possibly TRBD2 for D (6 bases). This CDR3 has 14 amino acids. Trimming shortened V by 1 base and J by 0 bases, and 6 bases separated the two germline ends. From germline, CDR1 is SGHNT and CDR2 YYREEE (reference sequence). The CDR3 reads CASSLSGSTDTQYF. The CDR3 DNA reads TGTGCCAGCAGCTTGAGCGGGAGCACAGATACGCAGTATTTT.

CDR3 DNA sequence: TGTGCCAGCAGCTTCAGCGGGGAGCTGTTTTTT. It encodes CASSFSGELFF. The chain combines TRBV5-4 with TRBJ2-2; no definite D call. The CDR3 is made up of 11 amino acids. V was pared by 2 bases and J by 7 bases, with 3 bases between. Germline CDR1 is SGHNT and CDR2 is YYREEE (reference sequence).

This clone turned up a few times. The V gene is TRBV28, the J gene TRBJ2-3, with a tentative D call TRBD1 (5 bases). V was clipped by 2 bases and J by 2 bases, with 8 bases between them. Germline V gene lookup returns CDR1 MDHEN and CDR2 SYDVKM. The CDR3 contains 14 residues. The CDR3 DNA reads TGTGCCAGCAGTTTAGGCAGGGCCACAGATACGCAGTATTTT. It translates to CASSLGRATDTQYF. The full variable domain, its missing parts supplied by reference TRBV28 and TRBJ2-3, is DVKVTQSSRYLVKRTGEKVFLECVQDMDHENMFWYRQDPGLGLRLIYFSYDVKMKEKGDIPEGYSVSREKKERFSLILESASTNQTSMYLCASSLGRATDTQYFGPGTRLTVL.

The chain joins TRBV6-1 to TRBJ1-2, with D uncertain. The V gene's germline CDR1 is MNHNS and CDR2 SASEGT. The CDR3 is made up of 12 amino acids. The V end lost 4 bases, the J end lost 3 bases, and 6 bases lay between the germline ends. Written as DNA, the CDR3 is TGTGCCAGCAGTGGGCGGTACTATGGCTACACCTTC. This sequence encodes CASSGRYYGYTF.

This clone was seen only a few times. The chain joins TRBV7-3 to TRBJ2-5; TRBD2 is a possible D gene (7 bases). The V end lost 2 bases, the J end lost 5 bases, and 15 bases lay between the germline ends. Germline values: CDR1 SGHTA, CDR2 FQGTGA. This CDR3 is 15 amino acids long. The DNA of the CDR3 is TGTGCCAGCAGCTTATTAGGCGGGGGCGAGGAGACCCAGTACTTC. It encodes CASSLLGGGEETQYF.

The chain recombines TRBV6-5 with TRBJ2-5; 10 nucleotides match TRBD1. The V gene end was trimmed by 0 bases and the J gene end by 5 bases; junction bases not matched to a gene: 6. CDR1 is MNHEY and CDR2 is SVGAGI in the germline V gene. The CDR3 covers 16 residues. DNA of the CDR3: TGTGCCAGCAGTTACTCGGGTCGACAGGGGGCCGAGACCCAGTACTTC. Amino acid sequence: CASSYSGRQGAETQYF.

This chain uses TRBV7-2 with TRBJ2-2, with 12 positions matching TRBD2. The length of the CDR3 is 18 residues. V was pared by 2 bases and J by 5 bases, with 9 bases of the junction left unmatched. Germline V CDR1 and CDR2: SGHTA, FQGNSA. The CDR3 sequence is CASSLIGSGLAGTGELFF. The CDR3 bases are TGTGCCAGCAGCTTAATCGGTAGTGGACTAGCGGGAACCGGGGAGCTGTTTTTT.

The V call is TRBV28, the J call TRBJ2-3, with D tentatively TRBD2 (6 bases). Germline V CDR1 and CDR2: MDHEN, SYDVKM. Trimming cost V 7 bases and J 0 bases, with 11 bases left between them. The CDR3 runs to 14 residues. The CDR3 loop reads CASIGLTSTDTQYF. The CDR3 DNA is TGTGCCAGCATTGGACTAACAAGCACAGATACGCAGTATTTT.

This clone was observed a single time. The V call is TRBV15, the J call TRBJ1-4; D might be TRBD1 (5 bases). The CDR3 is made up of 14 amino acids. Between the trimmed V and J ends, which lost 4 bases and 7 bases, there was a span of 13 bases. Germline CDR1 is LNHNV and CDR2 is YYDKDF (reference sequence). In DNA, the CDR3 is TGTGCCACCAGCAAAGGGGCTGATTTTGAAAAACTGTTTTTT. Its translation: CATSKGADFEKLFF.

The chain joins TRBV7-2 to TRBJ2-3, with 16 bases matching TRBD2. The germline V gene encodes CDR1 SGHTA and CDR2 FQGNSA. Unmatched junction bases numbered 0, after V lost 3 bases and J lost 0 bases. The length of the CDR3 is 17 residues. CDR3 protein: CASSLGLAGGSTDTQYF. The CDR3, as DNA: TGTGCCAGCAGCTTGGGACTAGCGGGAGGGAGCACAGATACGCAGTATTTT. Together with reference TRBV7-2 and TRBJ2-3, the CDR3 gives the full variable domain: GAGVSQSPSNKVTEKGKDVELRCDPISGHTALYWYRQSLGQGLEFLIYFQGNSAPDKSGLPSDRFSAERTGGSVSTLTIQRTQQEDSAVYLCASSLGLAGGSTDTQYFGPGTRLTVL.

The J gene is TRBJ1-1, the V gene TRBV5-4, with 7 bases matching TRBD1. The CDR3 contains 13 residues. V lost 3 bases to trimming and J lost 7 bases; unmatched junction nucleotides: 6. The germline CDR1 and CDR2 sequences are SGHNT and YYREEE (reference sequence). The DNA of the CDR3 is TGTGCCAGCAGCTCACGAGGGGACAGTGAAGCTTTCTTT. Its translation is CASSSRGDSEAFF.